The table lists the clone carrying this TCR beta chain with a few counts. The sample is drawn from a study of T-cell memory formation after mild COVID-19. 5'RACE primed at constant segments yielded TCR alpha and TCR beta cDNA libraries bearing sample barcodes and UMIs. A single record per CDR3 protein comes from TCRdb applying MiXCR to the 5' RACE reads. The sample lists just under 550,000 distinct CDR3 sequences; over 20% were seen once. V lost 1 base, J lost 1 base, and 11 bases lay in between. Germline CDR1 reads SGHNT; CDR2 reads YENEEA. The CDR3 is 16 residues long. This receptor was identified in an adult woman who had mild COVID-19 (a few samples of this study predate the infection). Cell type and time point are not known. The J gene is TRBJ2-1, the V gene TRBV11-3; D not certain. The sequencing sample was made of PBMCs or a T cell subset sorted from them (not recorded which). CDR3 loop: CASSLGFRGSYNEQFF. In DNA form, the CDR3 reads TGTGCCAGCAGCTTAGGCTTCCGTGGTTCCTACAATGAGCAGTTCTTC.